This TCR beta chain was documented in a study of metastatic and nonmetastatic thyroid tumors. Study details: Repertoires from malignant and benign thyroid patients were compared across blood and tumor or nodule tissue.

J gave up 1 base and V 10 bases, and 15 bases lay outside the gene matches. Germline loops: CDR1 ENHRY, CDR2 SYGVKD. This CDR3 is built from 16 residues. Treatment of any kind had been given to no patient before thyroid surgery. This clone occurred many times. TCRdb re-clonotyped the PCR reads through MiXCR. The sample lists more than 70,000 clones, 8% to 9.5% occurring once. The sequencing sample was made of blood. This chain connects TRBV10-3 to TRBJ1-1, with TRBD1 matching over 7 bases. The TCR sequence derives from a female donor with papillary thyroid cancer or a benign thyroid nodule (not recorded which). Some clones in this sample may be carry-over from other donors' samples. The DNA of the CDR3 is TGTGCCACCAAACAAGGGGGGTGGACAGGGAACACTGAAGCTTTCTTT. Protein sequence: CATKQGGWTGNTEAFF.